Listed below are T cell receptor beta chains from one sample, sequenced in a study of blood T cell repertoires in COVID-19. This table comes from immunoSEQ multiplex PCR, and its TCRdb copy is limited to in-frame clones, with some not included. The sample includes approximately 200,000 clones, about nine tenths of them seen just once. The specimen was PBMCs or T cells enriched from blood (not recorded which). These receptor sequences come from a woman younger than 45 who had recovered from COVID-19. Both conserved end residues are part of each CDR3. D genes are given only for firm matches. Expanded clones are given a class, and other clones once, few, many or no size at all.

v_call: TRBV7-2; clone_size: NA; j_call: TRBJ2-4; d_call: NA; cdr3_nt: TGTGCCAGCAGCTTGACCATTAGATCGGGCAAAAACATTCAGTACTTC; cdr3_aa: CASSLTIRSGKNIQYF
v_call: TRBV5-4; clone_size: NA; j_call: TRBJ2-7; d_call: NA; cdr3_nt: TGTGCCAGCAGCTTGGATCTTAGCGGTACCTACGAGCAGTACTTC; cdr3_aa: CASSLDLSGTYEQYF
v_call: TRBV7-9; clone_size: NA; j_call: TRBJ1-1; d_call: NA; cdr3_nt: TGTGCCAGCAGCTCCCCCTGGAACACTGAAGCTTTCTTT; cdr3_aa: CASSSPWNTEAFF
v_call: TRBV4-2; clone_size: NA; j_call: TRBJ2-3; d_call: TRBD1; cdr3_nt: TGTGCCAGCAGCCGAGGACAGGGGGAGTTGACAGATACGCAGTATTTT; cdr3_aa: CASSRGQGELTDTQYF
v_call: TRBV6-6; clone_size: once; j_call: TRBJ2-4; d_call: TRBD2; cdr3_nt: TGTGCCAGCAGTCCCAGCGGGGGGGGAGACATTCAGTACTTC; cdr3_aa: CASSPSGGGDIQYF
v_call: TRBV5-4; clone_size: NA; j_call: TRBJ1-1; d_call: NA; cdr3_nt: TGTGCCAGCAGCTTCGGGGGAGAGAACACTGAAGCTTTCTTT; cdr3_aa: CASSFGGENTEAFF
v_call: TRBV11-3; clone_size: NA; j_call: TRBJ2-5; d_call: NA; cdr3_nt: TGTGCCAGCAGCAAGCGGCGAGGCAGTCAAGAGACCCAGTACTTC; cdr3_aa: CASSKRRGSQETQYF
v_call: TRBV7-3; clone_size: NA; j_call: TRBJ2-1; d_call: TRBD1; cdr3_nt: TGTGCCAGCAGCTTAATGGCAGGGGGTGAGCAGTTCTTC; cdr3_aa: CASSLMAGGEQFF
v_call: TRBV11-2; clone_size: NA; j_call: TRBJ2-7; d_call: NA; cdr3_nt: TGTGCCAGCAGCTTAGGGGGCCGCGGGACCTCCTACGAGCAGTACTTC; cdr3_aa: CASSLGGRGTSYEQYF
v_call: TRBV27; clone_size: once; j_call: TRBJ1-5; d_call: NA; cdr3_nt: TGTGCCAGCAGTTTTCTCAGCAATCAGCCCCAGCATTTT; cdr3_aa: CASSFLSNQPQHF
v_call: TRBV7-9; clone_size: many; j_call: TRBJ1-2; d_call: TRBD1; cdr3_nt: TGTGCCAGCAGCTTAGCAGCCGGGACAGGGCAGAACTATGGCTACACCTTC; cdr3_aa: CASSLAAGTGQNYGYTF
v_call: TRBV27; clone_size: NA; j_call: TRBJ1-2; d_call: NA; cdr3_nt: TGTGCCAGCAGTCCCAGGGAAGACATCAAGGGTGGGGGCTACACCTTC; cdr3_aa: CASSPREDIKGGGYTF
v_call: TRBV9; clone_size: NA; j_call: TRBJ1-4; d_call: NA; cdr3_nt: TGTGCCAGCAGCGTTGGGGGGGCTTCAACTAATGAAAAACTGTTTTTT; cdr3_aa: CASSVGGASTNEKLFF
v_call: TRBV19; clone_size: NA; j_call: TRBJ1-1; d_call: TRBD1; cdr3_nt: TGTGCCAGTCTCTTCAAAGGGACAGGGGGAGGCACTGAAGCTTTCTTT; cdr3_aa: CASLFKGTGGGTEAFF
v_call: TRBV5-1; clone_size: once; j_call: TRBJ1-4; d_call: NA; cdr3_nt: TGCGCCAGCAGCCGACAGGCTGCTAATGAAAAACTGTTTTTT; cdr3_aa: CASSRQAANEKLFF
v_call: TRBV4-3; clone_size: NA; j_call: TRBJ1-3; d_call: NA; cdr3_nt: TGCGCCAGCAGCCAAGGGACAGCCTCTGGAAACACCATATATTTT; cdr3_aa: CASSQGTASGNTIYF
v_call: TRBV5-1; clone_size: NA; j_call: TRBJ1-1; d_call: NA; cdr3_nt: TGCGCCAGCAGCCCCCTAGAGAACACTGAAGCTTTCTTT; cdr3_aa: CASSPLENTEAFF
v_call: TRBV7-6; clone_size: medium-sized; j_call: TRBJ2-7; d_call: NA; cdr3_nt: TGTGCCAGCAGCTTGGAGCTTGCCTACGAGCAGTACTTC; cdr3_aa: CASSLELAYEQYF
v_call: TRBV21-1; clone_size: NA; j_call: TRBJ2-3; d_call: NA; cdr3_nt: TGTGCCAGCAGGAACCCCCGGGGGCGGGAGGCCGCCACATTTACAGATACGCAGTATTTT; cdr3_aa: CASRNPRGREAATFTDTQYF
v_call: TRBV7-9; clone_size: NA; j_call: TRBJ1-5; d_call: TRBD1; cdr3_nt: TGTGCCAGCAGCTCAACCCGGGACAGGGCCAATCAGCCCCAGCATTTT; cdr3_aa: CASSSTRDRANQPQHF
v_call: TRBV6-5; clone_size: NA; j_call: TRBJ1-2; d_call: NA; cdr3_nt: TGTGCCAGCAGTTACTCGGATGGGACACCGAACTATGGCTACACCTTC; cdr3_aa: CASSYSDGTPNYGYTF
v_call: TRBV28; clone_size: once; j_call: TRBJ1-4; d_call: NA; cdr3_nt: TGTGCCAGCGGGGGGAACAATGAAAAACTGTTTTTT; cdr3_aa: CASGGNNEKLFF
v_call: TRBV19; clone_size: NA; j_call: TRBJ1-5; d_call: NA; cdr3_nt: TGTGCCAGTAGTATTGCGGGGAGAAGACAGCCCCAGCATTTT; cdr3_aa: CASSIAGRRQPQHF
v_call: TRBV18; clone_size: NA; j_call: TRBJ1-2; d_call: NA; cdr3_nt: TGTGCCAGCTCACCACCTCCCGGAGTGGGTGGCTACACCTTC; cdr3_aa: CASSPPPGVGGYTF
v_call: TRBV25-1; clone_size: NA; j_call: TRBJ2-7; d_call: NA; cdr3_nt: TGTGCCAGCAGTGAGTTTCACTACGAGCAGTACTTC; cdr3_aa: CASSEFHYEQYF